These T cell receptor beta chains were read from a single sample in a study of OX40 agonist ivuxolimab in advanced cancers. Sequenced by immunoSEQ multiplex PCR; TCRdb stores in-frame clones only, minus some. This table has roughly 34,000 clones, roughly 89% appearing once. This material consisted of CD4+ or CD8+ T cells sorted from blood, taken in a trial of the OX40 agonist ivuxolimab. The receptors stem from an adult with an advanced solid tumor such as melanoma, head and neck, liver or kidney cancer. CDR3s include the opening cysteine and the closing phenylalanine or tryptophan. D genes are given only for firm matches. Where a row states a size, it is once, few, many or the class of an expanded clone; other rows omit it.

>TRBD1|TRBJ2-7|NA|TRBV29-1
TGCAGCGTGATCCTGACAGGGAAATACGAGCAGTACTTC
CSVILTGKYEQYF
>NA|TRBJ2-7|few|TRBV2
TGTGCCAGAGGGACTGCCGGAGGGGAGCAGTACTTC
CARGTAGGEQYF
>TRBD1|TRBJ2-1|NA|TRBV2
TGTGCCAGCAGCCGCAGGGGACAGGGGGGGAATGAGCAGTTCTTC
CASSRRGQGGNEQFF
>TRBD1|TRBJ1-2|NA|TRBV2
TGTGCCAGCAGACCCGGACAGGGACAATATGGCTACACCTTC
CASRPGQGQYGYTF
>TRBD1|TRBJ1-6|NA|TRBV14
TGTGCCAGCAGACTAATGCAGGGGGGGAATTCACCCCTCCACTTT
CASRLMQGGNSPLHF
>NA|TRBJ1-1|NA|TRBV28
TGTGTCAGCAGTTTGGTTATAGGGTCGAACACTGAAGCTTTCTTT
CVSSLVIGSNTEAFF
>TRBD1|TRBJ1-2|NA|TRBV7-9
TGTGCCAGCAGCTCAACAGGGGTCTATGGCTACACCTTC
CASSSTGVYGYTF
>TRBD2|TRBJ2-7|few|TRBV14
TGTGCCAGACCTCCTCGGAGCGGGAGTTTTTGGTCTCAACCTGAGGCCTACGAGCAGTACTTC
CARPPRSGSFWSQPEAYEQYF
>NA|TRBJ2-6|NA|TRBV28
TGTGCCAGCATCGGAGTCAACTCTGGGGCCAACGTCCTGACTTTC
CASIGVNSGANVLTF
>NA|TRBJ1-5|once|TRBV19
TGTGCCAGTAACGAGTATAGCAATCAGCCCCAGCATTTT
CASNEYSNQPQHF
>TRBD1|TRBJ2-1|NA|TRBV5-6
TGTGCCAGCAGCAGAAGGACAGGAACCTACAATGAGCAGTTCTTC
CASSRRTGTYNEQFF
>TRBD2|TRBJ2-1|NA|TRBV7-2
TGTGCCAGCAGCGTAAAGGTAACTAGCGGGTACAATGAGCAGTTCTTC
CASSVKVTSGYNEQFF
>NA|TRBJ2-6|NA|TRBV5-1
TGCGCCAGCAGACAGGACTCTGGGGCCAACGTCCTGACTTTC
CASRQDSGANVLTF
>NA|TRBJ2-1|once|TRBV28
TGTGCCAGCAGTTTATTCGGAGGGGGACTCCAGTTCTTC
CASSLFGGGLQFF
>NA|TRBJ2-3|NA|TRBV18
TGTGCCAGCTCACGAAAACAGGGAGGGGACGCAGATACGCAGTATTTT
CASSRKQGGDADTQYF
>TRBD2|TRBJ2-3|NA|TRBV7-3
TGTGCCAGCAGCCCGGGGCGGGGGAGTAATACGCAGTATTTT
CASSPGRGSNTQYF
>NA|TRBJ1-5|NA|TRBV27
TGTGCCAGCAGTTCCCGGACAGACCTCCTTAGCAATCAGCCCCAGCATTTT
CASSSRTDLLSNQPQHF
>NA|TRBJ2-5|once|TRBV28
TGTGCCAGCAGTTTACGGGAGACCCAGTACTTC
CASSLRETQYF
>TRBD1|TRBJ1-5|NA|TRBV5-6
TGTGCCAGCAGCTTAGGACAGGGTGGTCAGCCCCAGCATTTT
CASSLGQGGQPQHF
>NA|TRBJ2-1|NA|TRBV10-3
TGTGCCATCAGTGAGTCATTGTCAGGCCTCCAGGTCTTC
CAISESLSGLQVF
>NA|TRBJ1-4|NA|TRBV5-1
TGCGCCAGCAGCTTTGGGGGTGTAGCTAATGAAAAACTGTTTTTT
CASSFGGVANEKLFF
>TRBD2|TRBJ2-3|NA|TRBV9
TGTGCCAGCAGCCCTACTTCTAGCGGGACAGATACGCAGTATTTT
CASSPTSSGTDTQYF
>NA|TRBJ1-2|NA|TRBV2
TGTGCCAGCAGTGAATCGAGGGGATCCTATGGCTACACCTTC
CASSESRGSYGYTF
>TRBD2|TRBJ2-1|NA|TRBV5-1
TGCGCCAGCAGCTTGGTTATCGGGACTAGCGAATACAATGAGCAGTTCTTC
CASSLVIGTSEYNEQFF
>NA|TRBJ2-3|once|TRBV19
TGTGCCAGTAGTACCGCCGGGGCAGGTCCAGCAGATACGCAGTATTTT
CASSTAGAGPADTQYF
>NA|TRBJ1-1|once|TRBV5-6
TGTGCCAGCAGAACCGATCATCGGGGAATATCTGAAGCTTTCTTT
CASRTDHRGISEAFF
>TRBD1|TRBJ1-5|NA|TRBV5-5
TGTGCCAGCAGCGGGGGACAGGTCTCTAGCAATCAGCCCCAGCATTTT
CASSGGQVSSNQPQHF
>NA|TRBJ1-5|NA|TRBV6-1
TGTGCCAGCAGACGACAGGCAAGTCAGCCCCAGCATTTT
CASRRQASQPQHF
>NA|TRBJ2-3|NA|TRBV6-6
TGTGCCAGCAGTTTTCCCCAGGGAACAGATACGCAGTATTTT
CASSFPQGTDTQYF
>TRBD1|TRBJ2-1|NA|TRBV5-1
TGTGCCAGCAGCTTCCGGGACAGGGGCCCCGATGAGCAGTTCTTC
CASSFRDRGPDEQFF
>TRBD2|TRBJ2-3|NA|TRBV29-1
TGCAGCGTCCGAGGCCCGTCTAGCGGGGGGGCTAGCACAGATACGCGGTATTTT
CSVRGPSSGGASTDTRYF
>NA|TRBJ1-1|once|TRBV6-1
TGTGCCAGCAGTGAAGGGACAGCTCGGGATGAAGCTTTCTTT
CASSEGTARDEAFF
>TRBD1|TRBJ2-1|NA|TRBV12-5
TGTGCTAGTGGTTTAGAAGACAGGGGGAAATTCTTC
CASGLEDRGKFF
>TRBD2|TRBJ2-5|NA|TRBV6-6
TGTGCCAGCAGCTTGGGACTAGCGGGAGGGGGGGAGACCCAGTACTTC
CASSLGLAGGGETQYF
>NA|TRBJ1-1|NA|TRBV6-5
TGTGCCAGCAGCCAGGTGGCTGAGGGTACTGAAGCTTTCTTT
CASSQVAEGTEAFF
>TRBD1|TRBJ1-2|NA|TRBV29-1
TGCAGCGTCAGTCGGGACAGTTCCCTTGGTGGCTACACCTTC
CSVSRDSSLGGYTF
>NA|TRBJ1-1|NA|TRBV14
TGTGCCAGCAGCCCAATCCAGGGGCGGAACACTGAAGCTTTCTTT
CASSPIQGRNTEAFF
>TRBD1|TRBJ1-6|NA|TRBV5-1
TGCGCCAGCAGCCCCGGGGCAGGGGGGCATCTCACCCTCCACTTT
CASSPGAGGHLTLHF
>TRBD1|TRBJ1-3|NA|TRBV5-1
TGCGCCAGCAGTGGGACAGGAACTGGAAACACCATATATTTT
CASSGTGTGNTIYF
>NA|TRBJ2-5|NA|TRBV7-2
TGTGCCAGCAGCCCAGGGGTTCGGGAAACCCAGTACTTC
CASSPGVRETQYF
>TRBD1|TRBJ1-2|NA|TRBV19
TGTGCCAGTAGTATTTCGAGGCAGGGGGGAGGCTACACCTTC
CASSISRQGGGYTF
>NA|TRBJ1-4|NA|TRBV30
TGTGCCTGGAGTTCAGGGCAACCTGCAACTAATGAAAAACTGTTTTTT
CAWSSGQPATNEKLFF
>NA|TRBJ1-4|NA|TRBV7-9
TGTGCCAGCAGCTCGAGACAGCCAACTAATGAAAAACTGTTTTTT
CASSSRQPTNEKLFF
>NA|TRBJ1-3|once|TRBV6-1
TGTGCCAGCAGTGAAGCGTTTATAAAGGGAAACACCATATATTTT
CASSEAFIKGNTIYF
>NA|TRBJ2-5|NA|TRBV5-1
TGCGCCAGCAGCCTAACAGGGCCCCAAGAGACCCAGTACTTC
CASSLTGPQETQYF
>NA|TRBJ1-3|NA|TRBV4-2
TGTGCCAGCAGCCAAGATCGGACCTCTAACCCCTCTGGAAACACCATATATTTT
CASSQDRTSNPSGNTIYF
>TRBD1|TRBJ1-1|NA|TRBV9
TGTGCCAGCAGCGACGACAGGGCGGCTTTCTTT
CASSDDRAAFF
>NA|TRBJ1-5|NA|TRBV6-5
TGTGCCAGCCGAGGAAGGGTTAGCAATCAGCCCCAGCATTTT
CASRGRVSNQPQHF
>TRBD1|TRBJ2-7|NA|TRBV15
TGTGCCACCAGCAGCGCGGACAGGACGGGGCAGTACTTC
CATSSADRTGQYF
>NA|TRBJ2-7|NA|TRBV10-3
TGTGCCATCAGTGGGACAGGGAGGGCCGAGCAGTACTTC
CAISGTGRAEQYF
>TRBD1|TRBJ2-7|NA|TRBV2
TGTGCCAGCAGTCTAGGACAGGAGCCACCCTACGAGCAGTACTTC
CASSLGQEPPYEQYF
>NA|TRBJ1-4|few|TRBV9
TGTGCCAGCAGCGACAATGAAAAACTGTTTTTT
CASSDNEKLFF
>NA|TRBJ2-2|few|TRBV19
TGTGCCAGTAGTATGCCCCTTTGGCTCACCGGGGAGCTGTTTTTT
CASSMPLWLTGELFF
>NA|TRBJ2-3|NA|TRBV7-2
TGTGCCACCGGGGCGAGTACAGATACGCAGTATTTT
CATGASTDTQYF
>NA|TRBJ1-5|NA|TRBV19
TGTGCCAGTAGTCCCTTTCGGCAGGGACATCAGCCCCAGCATTTT
CASSPFRQGHQPQHF
>NA|TRBJ2-7|NA|TRBV10-3
TGTGCCATCAGTGGATCCCCGGCTCCCGAGCAGTACTTC
CAISGSPAPEQYF
>TRBD1|TRBJ1-2|NA|TRBV6-5
TGTGCCAGCAGGAACCCGGGACAGGGCGACTATGGCTACACCTTC
CASRNPGQGDYGYTF
>NA|TRBJ2-5|NA|TRBV19
TGTGCCAGTAGTATCAAGAGGGCAGGGTCGGAGACCCAGTACTTC
CASSIKRAGSETQYF
>TRBD2|TRBJ2-3|NA|TRBV9
TGTGCCAGCAGCGTAGATTTCTTCGGGACTAGCGGGAGGGATACGCAGTATTTT
CASSVDFFGTSGRDTQYF